Shown below are 3 T cell receptor beta chains from a single sample sequenced in a study of immune heterogeneity within non-small cell lung tumors. TCR beta CDR3 was amplified by multiplex PCR, first round nine to ten cycles, 32 V and 13 J primers. From the multiplex PCR reads, TCRdb called clonotypes with MiXCR, one entry per CDR3 protein. The sample gives approximately 6,000 distinct CDR3 sequences, around 20% of which show up once; more than 11% is in the top ten. Per sample, 600 ng of bulk tumor genomic DNA was the template used. Every primary tumor yielded several biopsies, spaced far apart, that were taken during surgery. Their non-small cell lung cancer was newly diagnosed and untreated, and the patients underwent curative surgery. Sequenced input: lung tumor tissue. These TCRs come from a female donor with non-small cell lung cancer.

Details on this clonotype: A read error is possible here, since a much larger clone lies one base away. The V gene is TRBV6-1, the J gene TRBJ2-7; 8 positions agree with TRBD1. CDR3 length: 15 residues. Per the germline V gene, CDR1 is MNHNS and CDR2 is SASEGT. The chain's CDR3 is CASRRDRTSSYVQYF. The CDR3 nucleotides read TGTGCCAGCAGAAGGGACAGGACCTCCTCCTACGTGCAGTACTTC.

Of note for this clonotype: The junction and the germline gene differ at one end; a read error may be behind it. The V and J genes are TRBV7-2 and TRBJ2-1; 12 nucleotides line up with TRBD2. The germline V gene has CDR1 SGHTA and CDR2 FQGNSA. The CDR3 length is 16 residues. CDR3 residues: CVSSPPGLAGTNEQFF. The CDR3 DNA reads as TGTGTCAGCAGCCCACCCGGACTAGCGGGAACCAATGAGCAGTTCTTC.

There are a few counts of this clonotype. V and J are TRBV6-5 and TRBJ2-5; the D gene is possibly TRBD2 (5 bases). There are 14 residues in the CDR3. Germline V gene lookup returns CDR1 MNHEY and CDR2 SVGAGI. Trimming removed 2 bases from V and 5 bases from J, with 12 bases in between. The CDR3: CASSYRGVDETQYF. The DNA of the CDR3 is TGTGCCAGCAGTTACCGGGGAGTTGATGAGACCCAGTACTTC.